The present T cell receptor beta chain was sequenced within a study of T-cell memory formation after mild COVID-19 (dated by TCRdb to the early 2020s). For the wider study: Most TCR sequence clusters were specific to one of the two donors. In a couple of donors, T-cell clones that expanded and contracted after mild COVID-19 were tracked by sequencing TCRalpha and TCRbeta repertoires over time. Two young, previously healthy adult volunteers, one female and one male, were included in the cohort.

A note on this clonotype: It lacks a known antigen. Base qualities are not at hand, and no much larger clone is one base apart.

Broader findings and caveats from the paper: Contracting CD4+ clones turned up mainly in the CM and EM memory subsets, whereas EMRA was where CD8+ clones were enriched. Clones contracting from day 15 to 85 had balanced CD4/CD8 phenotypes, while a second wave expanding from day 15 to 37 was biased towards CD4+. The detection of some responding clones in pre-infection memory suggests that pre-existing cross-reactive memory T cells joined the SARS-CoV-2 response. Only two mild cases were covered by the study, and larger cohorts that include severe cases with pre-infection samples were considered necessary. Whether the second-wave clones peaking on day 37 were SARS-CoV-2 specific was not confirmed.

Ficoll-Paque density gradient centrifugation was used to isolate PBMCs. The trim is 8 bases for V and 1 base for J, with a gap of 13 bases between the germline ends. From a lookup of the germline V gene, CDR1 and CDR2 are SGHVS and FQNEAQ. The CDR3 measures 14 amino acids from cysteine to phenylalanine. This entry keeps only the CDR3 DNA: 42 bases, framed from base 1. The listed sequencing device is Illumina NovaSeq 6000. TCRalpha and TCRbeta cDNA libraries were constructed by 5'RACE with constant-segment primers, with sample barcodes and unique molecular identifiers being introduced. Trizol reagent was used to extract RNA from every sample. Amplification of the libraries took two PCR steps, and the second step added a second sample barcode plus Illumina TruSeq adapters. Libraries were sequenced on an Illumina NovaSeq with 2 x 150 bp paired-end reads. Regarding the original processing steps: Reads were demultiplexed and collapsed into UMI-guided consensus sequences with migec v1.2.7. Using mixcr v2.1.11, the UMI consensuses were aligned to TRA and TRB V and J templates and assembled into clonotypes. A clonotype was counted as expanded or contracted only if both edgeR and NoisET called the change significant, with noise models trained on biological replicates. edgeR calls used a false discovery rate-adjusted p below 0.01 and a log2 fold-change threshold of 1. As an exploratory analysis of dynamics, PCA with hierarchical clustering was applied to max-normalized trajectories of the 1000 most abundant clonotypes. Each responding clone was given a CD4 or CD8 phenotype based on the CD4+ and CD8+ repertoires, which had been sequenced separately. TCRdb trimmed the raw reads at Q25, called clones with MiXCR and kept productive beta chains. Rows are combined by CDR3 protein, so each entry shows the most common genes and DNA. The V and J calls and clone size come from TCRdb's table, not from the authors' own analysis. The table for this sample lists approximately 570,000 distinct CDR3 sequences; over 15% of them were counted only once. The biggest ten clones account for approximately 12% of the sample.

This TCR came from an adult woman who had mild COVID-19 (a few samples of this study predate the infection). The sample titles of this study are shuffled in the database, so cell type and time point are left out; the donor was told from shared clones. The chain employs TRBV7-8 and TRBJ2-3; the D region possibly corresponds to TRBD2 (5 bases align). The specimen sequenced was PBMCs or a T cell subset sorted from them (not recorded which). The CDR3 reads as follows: CASRPGLGTDTQYF. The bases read TGTGCCAGCCGTCCCGGACTTGGCACAGATACGCAGTATTTT.